This record concerns one T cell receptor beta chain sequence. Its antigen is as yet unknown. The entry originates in a study of Ad26.COV2.S vaccination and SARS-CoV-2 variants. Findings and caveats of the study: Measurements of TCR breadth and depth may have given underestimates of the total T cell responses. Non-spike TCR breadth was similar in vaccine and placebo recipients. The study found higher spike-specific TCR breadth in vaccine than placebo recipients.

The repertoire was sequenced with immunoSEQ multiplex PCR; TCRdb's copy has only in-frame clones and lacks some. This table holds about 100,000 clones, around three quarters found once. The CDR3 is 17 amino acids. Germline V gene data show CDR1 as LGHNA and CDR2 as YSLEER. The junction had 4 bases not matched to a gene; V was cut back by 0 bases and J by 1 base. This TCR came from a human donor who had recovered from COVID-19. The chain carries TRBV4-3 and TRBJ2-2; 8 nucleotides agree with TRBD1. The sample in question was peripheral blood, obtained after recovery from COVID-19. The CDR3 sequence: CASSQDYDRGNTGELFF. DNA for the CDR3: TGCGCCAGCAGCCAAGATTACGACAGGGGGAACACCGGGGAGCTGTTTTTT.